The clone carrying this T cell receptor beta chain was recorded only once. Its antigen is not known. This record belongs to a study of T cell responses to AZD1222 COVID-19 vaccine. Regarding the study as a whole: Unmutated variant regions are reportedly the target of nearly half of TCRs that are spike-specific. Researchers report vaccine-associated CD4 TCRs spanning spike, with dominance at 160-218 and 743-854. Donors were mostly white British, more females; clonal diversity possibly underestimated.

Profiling relied on immunoSEQ multiplex PCR, and the TCRdb table lists in-frame clones only, not all of them. The profile shows 100,000 to 150,000 clones, 80% to 90% of them singletons. V shed 0 bases and J shed 3 bases, with 0 bases lying between them. Per germline, CDR1 SGDLS and CDR2 YYNGEE. CDR3 length: 11 residues. The chain links TRBV9 to TRBJ2-5; D is undetermined. The source is an adult in good health. The sequencing used peripheral blood, collected on day 0 of AZD1222 vaccination. The DNA for the CDR3 is TGTGCCAGCAGCGTAGAAGAGACCCAGTACTTC. It codes for CASSVEETQYF.